This T cell receptor beta chain was identified in a study of blood T cell repertoires in COVID-19. Clones were read by immunoSEQ multiplex PCR, and TCRdb kept only the in-frame ones, dropping some. The table has some 250,000 clones, just under 90% seen once. The CDR3 covers 15 residues. V was pared by 2 bases and J by 4 bases, with 5 bases of the junction left unmatched. The germline V gene has CDR1 SGHAT and CDR2 FQNNGV. The receptor comes from a woman aged 30 to 39 with acute COVID-19. J is TRBJ2-5 and V is TRBV11-2; 9 nucleotides match TRBD1. The sequenced material came from PBMCs or T cells enriched from blood (not recorded which). CDR3 sequence: CASSLTGGRGETQYF. CDR3 sequence (DNA): TGTGCCAGCAGCTTAACAGGGGGCAGGGGAGAGACCCAGTACTTC.